The source of this T cell receptor beta chain is a study of CXCR3-negative and CXCR3-positive naive CD8 T cells. This CDR3 comprises 12 residues. Germline loops: CDR1 SGHAT, CDR2 FQNNGV. Concerning this clonotype: Its antigen is unknown.

Through 5' RACE with UMI labels, the TRB cDNA libraries were prepared. TCRdb reprocessed the 5' RACE reads and stores each CDR3 protein as one record, lacking DNA. This listing includes 85,000 to 130,000 distinct CDR3 sequences. Study-level results: Naive cells, whether CXCR3-negative or CXCR3-positive, had similar TRBV-TRBJ usage, while memory cells differed. High diversity, comparable across both naive subsets, contrasted with much lower diversity in memory CD8+ cells. Naive cells with CXCR3 showed TRB CDR3s that were more hydrophobic than those in CXCR3-negative naive cells.

The sequenced material came from naive CXCR3+ CD8+ T cells from blood. Subset here: CD45RO-CCR7+CD27+CD95- naive CD8+ T cells expressing CXCR3 (TNR3+). The chain joins TRBV11-2 to TRBJ2-2. The clonotype was recovered from a human donor in good health. Some clones in this sample may be carry-over from other donors' samples. The CDR3 spells CASSSLTGELFF.